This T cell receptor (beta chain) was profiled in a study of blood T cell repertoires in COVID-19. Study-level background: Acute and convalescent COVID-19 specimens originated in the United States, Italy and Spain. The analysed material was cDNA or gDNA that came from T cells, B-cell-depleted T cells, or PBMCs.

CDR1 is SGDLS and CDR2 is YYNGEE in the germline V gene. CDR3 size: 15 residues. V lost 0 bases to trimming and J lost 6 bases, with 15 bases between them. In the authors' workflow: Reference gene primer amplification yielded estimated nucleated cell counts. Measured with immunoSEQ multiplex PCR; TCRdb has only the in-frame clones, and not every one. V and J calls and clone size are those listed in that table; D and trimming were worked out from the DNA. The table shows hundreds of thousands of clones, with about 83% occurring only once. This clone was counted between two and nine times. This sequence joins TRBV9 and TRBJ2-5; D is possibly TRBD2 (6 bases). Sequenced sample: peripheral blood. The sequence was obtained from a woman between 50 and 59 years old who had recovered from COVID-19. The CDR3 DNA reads TGTGCCAGCAGCGTAGAGGGCCTAGGGACTCAGACCCAGTACTTC. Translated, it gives CASSVEGLGTQTQYF.